The clone carrying this T cell receptor beta chain appeared a single time. Its antigen remains unknown. These data originate in a study of blood T cells in healthy people across ages. Points from the study as a whole: Age advanced and TCR beta diversity per million T cells fell, roughly linearly. Using unsorted PBMCs precluded a conclusive naive versus antigen-experienced comparison.

The CDR3 has 12 residues. Trimming removed 7 bases at V and 9 bases at J, with 10 bases between. Next came a second PCR, run for 7 to 11 cycles, which used a sample-barcoded 5' primer along with a J-beta primer mix. In TCRdb, the 5' RACE reads were re-called with MiXCR into one record per CDR3 protein. The data contain 650,000 or so distinct CDR3 sequences, 40% to 65% of them seen just once; the ten biggest clones take up approximately 13%. Donors gave around 9.3 milliliters of peripheral blood apiece. What was sequenced was blood. This TCR was recovered from a woman of 80 years or more in good health. The chain combines TRBV12-3 or TRBV12-4 with TRBJ1-6; D unclear. CDR3 nucleotide sequence: TGTGCCAGCACCATACGGCGTTCACCCCTCCACTTT. Translation gives CASTIRRSPLHF.